Presented here are 8 T cell receptor beta chains from one specimen sequenced in a study of T cell changes during pregnancy in multiple sclerosis. Libraries were prepared by immunoSEQ multiplex PCR; TCRdb keeps only in-frame clonotypes and omits some of them. The data contain about 40,000 clones, roughly 94% of them singletons. The sample was peripheral blood, taken in the third trimester of pregnancy. These receptors all come from a female donor with multiple sclerosis, enrolled in a pregnancy study.

This chain joins TRBV29-1 and TRBJ2-7; D perhaps matches TRBD1 (6 bases). The germline V and J ends were trimmed by 6 bases and 0 bases, with 15 bases remaining between them. Germline V gene lookup returns CDR1 SQVTM and CDR2 ANQGSEA. The CDR3 length is 14 residues. In DNA, the CDR3 is TGCAGCGTCCAAAGAGACAGGAACTCCTACGAGCAGTACTTC. Its translation is CSVQRDRNSYEQYF.

This clone has a single count. The CDR3 coding sequence is TGCGCCAGCAGCCCAGGCGGGGGTTACGAGCAGTACTTC. It is translated as CASSPGGGYEQYF. The J gene is TRBJ2-7, the V gene TRBV4-3, with 7 bases matching TRBD2. This CDR3 has 13 amino acids. V trimming: 4 bases; J trimming: 4 bases; junction bases outside the gene matches: 4. CDR1 is LGHNA and CDR2 is YSLEER in the germline V gene.

The chain links TRBV27 to TRBJ2-5; 9 nucleotides match TRBD2. Germline loops: CDR1 MNHEY, CDR2 SMNVEV (reference sequence). The CDR3 is 14 amino acids. The J segment lost 5 bases and the V segment lost 7 bases, leaving 8 bases of the junction unmatched. CDR3 coding DNA: TGTGCCAGCAAGGCGGGAGGGCCTTGGGAGACCCAGTACTTC. This codes for CASKAGGPWETQYF.

This chain uses TRBV13 with TRBJ2-3; TRBD2 aligns across 12 bases. The CDR3 covers 15 residues. V lost 4 bases and J lost 4; bases outside the gene matches: 3. The V gene's germline CDR1 is PRHDT and CDR2 FYEKMQ (reference sequence). The CDR3 DNA reads TGTGCCAGCAGCTCGTCTAGCGGGGGGGCAGATACGCAGTATTTT. This gives the protein CASSSSSGGADTQYF.

This clone was recorded only once. V gene TRBV5-1 combines with J gene TRBJ2-5; D perhaps matches TRBD2 (6 bases). V was cut by 4 bases and J by 3 bases, with 16 bases left in between. This CDR3 is built from 15 residues. Germline V gene lookup returns CDR1 SGHRS and CDR2 YFSETQ. The CDR3 loop is CASSTGGAGKETQYF. The CDR3 nucleotides are TGCGCCAGCAGCACCGGAGGGGCAGGAAAAGAGACCCAGTACTTC.

The chain links TRBV15 to TRBJ1-1; possibly TRBD1 for D (6 bases). The V and J ends lost 2 bases and 1 base respectively, with 8 bases between them. Germline assignment: CDR1 LNHNV and CDR2 YYDKDF (reference sequence). The CDR3 loop spans 14 amino acids. The CDR3 sequence: CATSRKDRNTEAFF. In nucleotides, the CDR3 is TGTGCCACCAGCAGAAAGGACAGGAACACTGAAGCTTTCTTT.

The rearrangement uses TRBV7-8 and TRBJ2-7; possibly TRBD1 for D (5 bases). The CDR3 has 15 residues. Germline V gene lookup returns CDR1 SGHVS and CDR2 FQNEAQ. V was clipped by 5 bases and J by 0 bases, with 14 bases between them. This CDR3 is CASSPRGKSSYEQYF. In DNA form, the CDR3 reads TGTGCCAGCAGCCCTAGGGGCAAGAGCTCCTACGAGCAGTACTTC.

This rearrangement joins TRBV5-1 to TRBJ1-1; 7 bases map to TRBD1. CDR3 length equals 15 residues. Germline CDR1 reads SGHRS; CDR2 reads YFSETQ. Unmatched junction bases numbered 5, after V lost 0 bases and J lost 3 bases. CDR3: CASSLETGWYTEAFF. CDR3 sequence (DNA): TGCGCCAGCAGCTTGGAGACAGGGTGGTACACTGAAGCTTTCTTT.